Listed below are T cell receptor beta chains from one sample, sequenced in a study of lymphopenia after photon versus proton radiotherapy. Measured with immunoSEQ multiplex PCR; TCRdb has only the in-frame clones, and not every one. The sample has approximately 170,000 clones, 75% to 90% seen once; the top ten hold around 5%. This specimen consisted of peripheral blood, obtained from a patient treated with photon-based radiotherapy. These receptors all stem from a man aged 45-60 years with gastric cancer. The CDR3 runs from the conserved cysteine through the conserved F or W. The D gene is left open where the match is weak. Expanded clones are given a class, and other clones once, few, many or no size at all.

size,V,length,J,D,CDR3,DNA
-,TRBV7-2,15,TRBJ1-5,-,CASSTQTDSNQPQHF,TGTGCCAGCAGCACACAGACAGATAGCAATCAGCCCCAGCATTTT
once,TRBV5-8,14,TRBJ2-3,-,CASSLGQKTDTQYF,TGTGCCAGCAGCTTGGGACAGAAAACAGATACGCAGTATTTT
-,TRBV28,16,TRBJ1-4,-,CASSFLAGALNEKLFF,TGTGCCAGCAGTTTTCTGGCAGGGGCCCTTAATGAAAAACTGTTTTTT
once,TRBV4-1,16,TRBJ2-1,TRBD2,CASSQAFAGVQGEQFF,TGCGCCAGCAGCCAAGCTTTCGCGGGAGTCCAGGGTGAGCAGTTCTTC
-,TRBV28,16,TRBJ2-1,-,CASSLSQGSSYNEQFF,TGTGCCAGCAGTTTATCTCAGGGAAGCTCCTACAATGAGCAGTTCTTC
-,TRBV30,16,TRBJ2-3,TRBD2,CAWKSGQRGRADTQYF,TGTGCCTGGAAATCCGGGCAGCGCGGGAGGGCGGATACGCAGTATTTT
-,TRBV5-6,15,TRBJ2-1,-,CASSLQTSLSNEQFF,TGTGCCAGCAGCCTCCAAACTAGCTTGTCCAATGAGCAGTTCTTC
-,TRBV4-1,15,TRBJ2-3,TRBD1,CASSQRTGGVDTQYF,TGCGCCAGCAGCCAACGGACAGGGGGCGTAGATACGCAGTATTTT
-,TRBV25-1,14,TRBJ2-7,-,CASMGAGSAYEQYF,TGTGCCAGCATGGGAGCGGGCTCCGCCTACGAGCAGTACTTC
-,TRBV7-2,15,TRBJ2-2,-,CASTHRGLLTGELFF,TGTGCCAGCACCCACCGGGGGCTGCTCACCGGGGAGCTGTTTTTT
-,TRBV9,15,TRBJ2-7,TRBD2,CASSPSGSISYEQYF,TGTGCCAGCAGCCCTAGCGGGAGCATCTCCTACGAGCAGTACTTC
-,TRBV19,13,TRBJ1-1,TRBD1,CASSITGVTEAFF,TGTGCCAGTAGTATCACAGGGGTAACTGAAGCTTTCTTT
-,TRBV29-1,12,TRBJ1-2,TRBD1,CSVGQGTGGYTF,TGCAGCGTTGGACAGGGGACGGGAGGCTACACCTTC
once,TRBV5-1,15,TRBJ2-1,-,CASRGTGLTYNEQFF,TGCGCCAGCAGAGGTACGGGCCTCACCTACAATGAGCAGTTCTTC
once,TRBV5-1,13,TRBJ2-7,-,CASSLHYDDEQYF,TGCGCCAGCAGCTTGCACTACGACGACGAGCAGTACTTC
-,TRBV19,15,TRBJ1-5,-,CASSRGGLNHQPQHF,TGTGCCAGTAGTAGGGGAGGTCTTAATCATCAGCCCCAGCATTTT
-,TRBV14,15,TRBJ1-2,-,CASSPPGLGLYGYTF,TGTGCCAGCAGCCCCCCCGGCCTGGGCCTCTATGGCTACACCTTC
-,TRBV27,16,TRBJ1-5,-,CASSLDPTGINQPQHF,TGTGCCAGCAGTTTAGACCCCACAGGGATTAATCAGCCCCAGCATTTT
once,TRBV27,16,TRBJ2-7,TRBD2,CASSLHRPSGSYEQYF,TGTGCCAGCAGTTTACATCGCCCTAGCGGGAGCTACGAGCAGTACTTC
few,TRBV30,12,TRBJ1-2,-,CAWTPGPYGYTF,TGTGCCTGGACTCCGGGTCCCTATGGCTACACCTTC
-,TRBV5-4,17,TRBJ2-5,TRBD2,CASSLAGGGTVQETQYF,TGTGCCAGCAGCTTGGCGGGGGGGGGCACCGTCCAAGAGACCCAGTACTTC
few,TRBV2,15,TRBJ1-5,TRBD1,CASTWDRRRNQPQHF,TGTGCCAGCACCTGGGACAGGCGACGCAATCAGCCCCAGCATTTT
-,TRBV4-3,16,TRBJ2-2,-,CASSIAETLNTGELFF,TGCGCCAGCTCCATAGCGGAAACCCTGAACACCGGGGAGCTGTTTTTT
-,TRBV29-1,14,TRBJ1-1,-,CSVYIGQKNTEAFF,TGCAGCGTTTACATCGGACAGAAGAACACTGAAGCTTTCTTT
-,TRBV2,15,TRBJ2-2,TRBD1,CARRQGGGEAGELFF,TGTGCCAGACGACAGGGCGGAGGTGAAGCCGGGGAGCTGTTTTTT
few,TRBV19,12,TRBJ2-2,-,CASTGQTGELFF,TGTGCCAGTACGGGGCAGACCGGGGAGCTGTTTTTT
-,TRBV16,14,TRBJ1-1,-,CASSPARLNTEAFF,TGTGCCAGCAGCCCCGCGAGGCTGAACACTGAAGCTTTCTTT
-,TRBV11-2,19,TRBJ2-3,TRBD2,CASSWRLAGGGVGTDTQYF,TGTGCCAGCAGCTGGCGACTAGCGGGAGGAGGTGTGGGCACAGATACGCAGTATTTT
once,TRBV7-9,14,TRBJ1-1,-,CASSLLQPNTEAFF,TGTGCCAGCAGCTTATTGCAACCTAACACTGAAGCTTTCTTT
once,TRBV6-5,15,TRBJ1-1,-,CASSYSVGVATEAFF,TGTGCCAGCAGTTACTCGGTAGGGGTGGCCACTGAAGCTTTCTTT
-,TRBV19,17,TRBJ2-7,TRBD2,CASGPGLAERGRGEQYF,TGTGCCAGTGGTCCGGGACTAGCGGAAAGGGGACGAGGCGAGCAGTACTTC
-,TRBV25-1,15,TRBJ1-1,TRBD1,CASSEYRRGITEAFF,TGTGCCAGCAGTGAATATCGCAGGGGGATCACTGAAGCTTTCTTT
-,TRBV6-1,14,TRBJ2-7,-,CASSEYRESYEQYF,TGTGCCAGCAGTGAGTACAGGGAATCCTACGAGCAGTACTTC
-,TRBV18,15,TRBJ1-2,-,CASSPRDLTDYGYTF,TGTGCCAGCTCACCACGGGACCTTACAGACTATGGCTACACCTTC
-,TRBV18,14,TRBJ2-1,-,CASSPVGSYNEQFF,TGTGCCAGCTCACCAGTGGGCAGCTACAATGAGCAGTTCTTC
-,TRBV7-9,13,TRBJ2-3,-,CACGVRITDTQYF,TGTGCCTGTGGGGTCCGGATCACAGATACGCAGTATTTT
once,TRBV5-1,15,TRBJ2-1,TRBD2,CASSLRSGPFDEQFF,TGCGCCAGCTCGCTCCGTAGCGGGCCCTTCGATGAGCAGTTCTTC
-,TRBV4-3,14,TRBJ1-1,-,CASSPLRGGTEAFF,TGCGCCAGCAGCCCCCTTAGGGGCGGGACTGAAGCTTTCTTT
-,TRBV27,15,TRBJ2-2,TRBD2,CASGASGRNTGELFF,TGTGCCAGCGGGGCTAGCGGGAGGAACACCGGGGAGCTGTTTTTT
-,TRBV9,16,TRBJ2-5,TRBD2,CASSVALAGRGETQYF,TGTGCCAGCAGCGTAGCACTAGCGGGAAGGGGCGAGACCCAGTACTTC
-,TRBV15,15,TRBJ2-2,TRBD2,CATGKPGLATGELFF,TGTGCCACGGGGAAACCGGGACTAGCAACCGGGGAGCTGTTTTTT
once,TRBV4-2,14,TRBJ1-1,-,CASSPIRGLTEAFF,TGTGCCAGCAGCCCGATACGGGGGCTCACTGAAGCTTTCTTT
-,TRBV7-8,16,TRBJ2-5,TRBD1,CASSLIGTGGQETQYF,TGTGCCAGCAGCTTAATCGGGACAGGGGGACAAGAGACCCAGTACTTC
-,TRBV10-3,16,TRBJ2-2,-,CAILNWGRGFAGELFF,TGTGCCATCTTAAATTGGGGCAGGGGCTTCGCCGGGGAGCTGTTTTTT
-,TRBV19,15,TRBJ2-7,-,CASRSTGYGSYEQYF,TGTGCCAGTAGGTCTACAGGGTACGGCTCCTACGAGCAGTACTTC
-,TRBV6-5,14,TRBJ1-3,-,CASSPSAFGNTIYF,TGTGCCAGCAGTCCATCGGCGTTCGGGAACACCATATATTTT
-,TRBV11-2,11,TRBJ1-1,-,CASSLWEQAFF,TGTGCCAGCAGCTTATGGGAACAAGCTTTCTTT
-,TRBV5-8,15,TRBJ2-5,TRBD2,CASTEGTSGQETQYF,TGTGCCAGCACGGAGGGGACTAGCGGTCAAGAGACCCAGTACTTC
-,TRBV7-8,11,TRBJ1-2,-,CASSARDGYTF,TGTGCCAGCAGCGCTCGGGATGGCTACACCTTC
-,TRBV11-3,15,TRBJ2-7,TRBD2,CASSLGTSGNYEQYF,TGTGCCAGCAGCTTAGGGACTAGCGGGAACTACGAGCAGTACTTC
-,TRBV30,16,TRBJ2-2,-,CAWSVWWQGVTGELFF,TGTGCCTGGAGTGTATGGTGGCAGGGTGTTACCGGGGAGCTGTTTTTT
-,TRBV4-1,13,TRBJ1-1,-,CASSHPLSTEAFF,TGCGCCAGCAGCCACCCTTTGAGCACTGAAGCTTTCTTT